The table lists the clone carrying this T cell receptor (beta chain) with a few counts. Trimming left V 3 bases short and J 4 bases short, with 15 bases between. Germline CDR1 SEHNR, CDR2 FQNEAQ (reference sequence). The CDR3 consists of 16 residues. Generated by immunoSEQ multiplex PCR, the TCRdb table keeps only in-frame clones and is missing some. The table records fewer than 300,000 clones, approximately 84% of them present only once. This sample is drawn from a study of blood T cell repertoires in COVID-19. The overall study: The analysed material was cDNA or gDNA that came from T cells, B-cell-depleted T cells, or PBMCs.

This TCR was sampled from a human donor in a cohort sampled during active COVID-19. This chain connects TRBV7-9 to TRBJ2-2; a possible D gene is TRBD2 (6 bases). The sample taken for sequencing was peripheral blood. In nucleotides, the CDR3 is TGTGCCAGCAGCTTGGGGACTGGTTTTTTCACCGGGGAGCTGTTTTTT. Translating it yields CASSLGTGFFTGELFF.